Listed here is a single T cell receptor (beta chain). The sample originates from a study of shared clonotypes between healthy human individuals. Generated by immunoSEQ multiplex PCR, the TCRdb table keeps only in-frame clones and is missing some. This table has some 1,400,000 clones, roughly 97% appearing once. The germline CDR1 and CDR2 sequences are KGHSH and LQKENI. The CDR3 covers 14 residues. The J segment lost 6 bases and the V segment lost 6 bases, leaving 10 bases of the junction unmatched. The source of this sequence is a young man in good health. The sequenced material came from naive CD4+ T cells sorted from blood. The subset: CD45RA+ positively selected. This chain joins TRBV18 and TRBJ1-1, with TRBD1 identical over 7 bases. The CDR3 sequence is CASSPGTVVSEAFF. The CDR3 coding sequence is TGTGCCAGCTCGCCGGGGACAGTGGTTTCTGAAGCTTTCTTT. The complete variable domain, with remaining parts taken from reference TRBV18 and TRBJ1-1, reads NAGVMQNPRHLVRRRGQEARLRCSPMKGHSHVYWYRQLPEEGLKFMVYLQKENIIDESGMPKERFSAEFPKEGPSILRIQQVVRGDSAAYFCASSPGTVVSEAFFGQGTRLTVV.